The 17 T cell receptor beta chains in this list originate from one sample, sequenced in a study of T cells after yellow fever vaccination. One entry per CDR3 protein results from TCRdb running MiXCR on the 5' RACE reads. The sample consists of about 340,000 distinct CDR3 sequences, about 4% of them appearing once. The specimen was PBMCs, collected 5 days after the yellow fever booster vaccination. These receptors originate from a man younger than 35 who received the YFV17D yellow fever vaccine.

This clonotype showed up many times. The rearrangement uses TRBV5-1 and TRBJ2-1, with D perhaps matching TRBD1 (5 bases). CDR1 is SGHRS, CDR2 YFSETQ, per germline. This CDR3 contains 14 residues. With 7 bases removed from V and 0 bases from J, the gap between germline ends came to 11 bases. The DNA of the CDR3 is TGCGCCAGCGACACAGGAAGCTCCTACAATGAGCAGTTCTTC. Protein: CASDTGSSYNEQFF.

This clonotype was counted only a few times. The chain carries TRBV4-1 and TRBJ2-3; TRBD2 aligns across 9 bases. This CDR3 spans 16 amino acids. J lost 2 bases, V lost 4 bases, and 7 bases had no gene match. CDR1 is MGHRA, CDR2 YSYEKL, per germline. CDR3 nucleotides: TGCGCCAGCAGCCTCCGACTAGCGGCCAACACAGATACGCAGTATTTT. It is translated as CASSLRLAANTDTQYF.

This clonotype has a count of ten or more. This chain connects TRBV7-2 to TRBJ2-1; perhaps TRBD2 as D (6 bases). The length of the CDR3 is 13 residues. From germline, CDR1 is SGHTA and CDR2 FQGNSA. V was pared by 1 base and J by 15 bases, with 16 bases between. CDR3: CASSLGRGEFPFF. The CDR3 DNA sequence: TGTGCCAGCAGCTTAGGGCGCGGGGAGTTTCCGTTCTTC.

This clonotype has ten or more counts. J is TRBJ2-2 and V is TRBV4-2; 8 bases line up with TRBD2. Unmatched junction bases numbered 4, after V lost 3 bases and J lost 4 bases. This CDR3 contains 15 residues. CDR1 and CDR2 (germline): LGHNA, YNFKEQ. CDR3 protein: CASSHLAGTTGELFF. CDR3 DNA sequence: TGTGCCAGCAGCCATTTAGCGGGGACCACCGGGGAGCTGTTTTTT.

Remarks on this clonotype: Possible read error: a much larger clone is one base away. The rearrangement links TRBV6-5 to TRBJ2-3; a possible D gene is TRBD2 (7 bases). This CDR3 has 13 amino acids. Germline values: CDR1 MNHEY, CDR2 SVGAGI. Trimming removed 10 bases from V and 4 bases from J, with 15 bases in between. This CDR3 reads CATGGSGSDTQYF. Here the CDR3 DNA reads TGTGCCACGGGGGGCAGCGGCTCAGATACGCAGTATTTT.

In its sample, this clonotype was seen many times. The chain joins TRBV4-1 to TRBJ2-3, with a tentative D call TRBD2 (5 bases). CDR3 size: 17 residues. Germline V gives CDR1 MGHRA, CDR2 YSYEKL. V was cut by 1 base and J by 0 bases, with 14 bases left in between. CDR3 region: CASSQGPTRSSTDTQYF. Written as DNA, the CDR3 is TGCGCCAGCAGCCAAGGACCTACTAGATCTAGCACAGATACGCAGTATTTT.

The CDR3 spells CASSLGQTTSYEQYF. The CDR3 nucleotides are TGTGCCAGCAGCCTGGGACAGACCACGTCCTACGAGCAGTACTTC. V usage is TRBV7-2 and J usage is TRBJ2-7, with 7 bases matching TRBD1. The V segment lost 5 bases and the J segment 1 base; nucleotides outside the gene matches: 8. This CDR3 spans 15 amino acids. CDR1 is SGHTA, CDR2 FQGNSA, per germline.

This clonotype was found many times. CDR3 sequence (DNA): TGTGCCAGCAGGGAAAGGGGGTCCTACGAGCAGTACTTC. Translation gives CASRERGSYEQYF. The chain has TRBV6-5 and TRBJ2-7; D might be TRBD1 (6 bases). This CDR3 contains 13 residues. The V gene lost 6 bases and the J gene lost 1 base, with 10 bases spanning the gap. CDR1 is MNHEY, CDR2 SVGAGI, per germline.

This clonotype was observed a few times. The chain uses TRBV6-1 and TRBJ2-3; 15 nucleotides align to TRBD2. Germline-derived CDR1 and CDR2 are MNHNS and SASEGT. The CDR3 totals 17 residues. The V segment lost 7 bases and the J segment 2 bases; nucleotides outside the gene matches: 7. In nucleotides, the CDR3 is TGTGCCAGCACGGGACTAGCGGGGGGAAAAAACACAGATACGCAGTATTTT. This gives the protein CASTGLAGGKNTDTQYF.

The chain combines TRBV20-1 with TRBJ2-5; D ambiguous. Per the germline V gene, CDR1 is DFQATT and CDR2 is SNEGSKA (reference sequence). The V end lost 0 bases, the J end lost 0 bases, and 8 bases lay between the germline ends. This CDR3 is built from 14 residues. DNA for the CDR3: TGCAGTGCTAGAGAAGCGACGAACCAAGAGACCCAGTACTTC. Translating it yields CSAREATNQETQYF.

This clonotype has a count of ten or more. The chain carries TRBV12-3 or TRBV12-4 and TRBJ1-1; no clear D gene. Trimming pared 6 bases from V and 1 base from J, leaving 9 bases between. The CDR3 is 13 residues long. CDR3 bases: TGTGCCAGCAGCTTTGAAGGGAACACTGAAGCTTTCTTT. Residues: CASSFEGNTEAFF.

This clonotype was observed a handful of times. The genes are TRBV28 and TRBJ2-7; 10 nucleotides align to TRBD2. In germline, CDR1 is MDHEN, CDR2 SYDVKM. V lost 8 bases and J lost 6; bases outside the gene matches: 19. This CDR3 has 17 residues. CDR3 bases: TGTGCCAGCTCCCCGACCGACCTAGCGGGGGCCATGGGCGAGCAGTACGTC. Protein product: CASSPTDLAGAMGEQYV.

This clonotype was seen a few times. The chain is built from TRBV12-3 or TRBV12-4 and TRBJ2-1; TRBD1 matches 9 bases. CDR3 length equals 15 residues. V trimming: 1 base; J trimming: 8 bases; junction bases outside the gene matches: 6. The CDR3 here is CASSLVGQGYDEQFF. The CDR3 DNA sequence: TGTGCCAGCAGTTTAGTGGGACAGGGATACGATGAGCAGTTCTTC.

This chain joins TRBV28 and TRBJ1-6; possibly TRBD1 for D (5 bases). V gave up 4 bases and J gave up 9 bases, with 13 bases separating them. Germline V gene data show CDR1 as MDHEN and CDR2 as SYDVKM. This CDR3 has 14 amino acids. The CDR3 reads CASSSTIQGSPLHF. Here the CDR3 DNA reads TGTGCCAGCAGTTCGACTATCCAGGGTTCACCCCTCCACTTT.

This clonotype was seen a few times. The chain recombines TRBV7-2 with TRBJ1-3; perhaps TRBD1 as D (5 bases). Trimming shortened V by 6 bases and J by 2 bases, and 14 bases separated the two germline ends. The CDR3 runs 15 residues. Germline V gene data show CDR1 as SGHTA and CDR2 as FQGNSA. DNA of the CDR3: TGTGCCAGCAGGTGGGACCGACGGGCTGGAAACACCATATATTTT. Its translation: CASRWDRRAGNTIYF.

This clonotype was recorded many times. V and J are TRBV20-1 and TRBJ2-3, with 8 bases matching TRBD2. J lost 2 bases, V lost 0 bases, and 4 bases had no gene match. Per germline, CDR1 DFQATT and CDR2 SNEGSKA (reference sequence). The length of the CDR3 is 15 residues. The CDR3, as DNA: TGCAGTGCTAGAGATCCGGGGGGGGTCACAGATACGCAGTATTTT. Amino acid sequence: CSARDPGGVTDTQYF.

This clonotype was counted at least ten times. The rearrangement uses TRBV7-2 and TRBJ2-5, with 7 bases that match TRBD2. Germline CDR1 reads SGHTA; CDR2 reads FQGNSA. J was trimmed by 1 base and V by 5 bases; bases with no gene match: 7. This CDR3 contains 15 residues. In DNA, the CDR3 is TGTGCCAGCAGCCGGAACGGGGGGACCCAAGAGACCCAGTACTTC. Protein product: CASSRNGGTQETQYF.